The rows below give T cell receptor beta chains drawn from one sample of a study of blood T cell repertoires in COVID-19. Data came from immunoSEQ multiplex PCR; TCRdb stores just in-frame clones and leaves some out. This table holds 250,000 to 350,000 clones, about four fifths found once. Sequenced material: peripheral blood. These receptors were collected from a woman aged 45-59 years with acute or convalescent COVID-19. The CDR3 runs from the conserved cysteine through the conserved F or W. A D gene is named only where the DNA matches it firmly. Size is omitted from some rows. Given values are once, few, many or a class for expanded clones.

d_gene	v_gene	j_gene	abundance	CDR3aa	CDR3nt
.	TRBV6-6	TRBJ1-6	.	CASSYRQDGSPLHF	TGTGCCAGCAGTTATCGGCAGGATGGTTCACCCCTCCACTTT
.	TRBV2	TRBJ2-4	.	CASSAGAIDIQYF	TGTGCCAGCAGTGCAGGGGCCATAGACATTCAGTACTTC
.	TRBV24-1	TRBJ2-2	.	CATSEFGLAGELFF	TGTGCCACCAGTGAGTTTGGACTGGCCGGGGAGCTGTTTTTT
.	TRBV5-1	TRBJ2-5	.	CASSSSVEETQYF	TGCGCCAGCAGCTCTAGTGTGGAAGAGACCCAGTACTTC
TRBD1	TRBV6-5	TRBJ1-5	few	CASSPGTGPQPQHF	TGTGCCAGCAGTCCTGGGACAGGGCCTCAGCCCCAGCATTTT
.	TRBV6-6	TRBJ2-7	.	CASNSLGQPPWEQYF	TGTGCCAGCAACTCCCTGGGGCAGCCGCCTTGGGAGCAGTACTTC
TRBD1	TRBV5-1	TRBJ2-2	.	CASSGWTGEPGELFF	TGCGCCAGCAGCGGGTGGACAGGGGAGCCCGGGGAGCTGTTTTTT
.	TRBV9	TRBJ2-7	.	CASSQGQGGYEQYF	TGTGCCAGCAGCCAAGGACAGGGAGGGTACGAGCAGTACTTC
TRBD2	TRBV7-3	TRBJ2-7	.	CASSLASGRGYEQYF	TGTGCCAGCAGCTTAGCGAGCGGGAGGGGGTACGAGCAGTACTTC
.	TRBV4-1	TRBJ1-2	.	CASSLGHLLNYGYTF	TGCGCCAGCAGCCTCGGACACCTACTAAACTATGGCTACACCTTC
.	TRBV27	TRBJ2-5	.	CASSKSQETQYF	TGTGCCAGCAGTAAATCGCAAGAGACCCAGTACTTC
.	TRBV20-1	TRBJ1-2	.	CSATGSYGYTF	TGCAGTGCGACGGGGTCCTATGGCTACACCTTC
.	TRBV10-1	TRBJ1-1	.	CASSDPQGGIGEAFF	TGCGCCAGCAGTGACCCACAGGGTGGGATTGGTGAAGCTTTCTTT
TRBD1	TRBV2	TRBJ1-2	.	CASSVQGPYGYTF	TGTGCCAGCAGTGTACAGGGGCCCTATGGCTACACCTTC
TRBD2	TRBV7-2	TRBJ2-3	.	CASSSLAGGVPGDTQYF	TGTGCCAGCAGCTCCTTAGCGGGAGGGGTCCCCGGAGATACGCAGTATTTT
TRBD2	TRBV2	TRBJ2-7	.	CASLSIAGEVKAGEQYF	TGTGCCAGCCTTTCCATAGCGGGAGAGGTTAAGGCTGGCGAGCAGTACTTC
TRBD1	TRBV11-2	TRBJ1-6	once	CASSTRDRANIRALHF	TGTGCCAGCAGCACCCGGGACAGGGCCAATATTAGGGCCCTCCACTTT
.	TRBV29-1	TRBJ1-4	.	CSVKRTATNEKLFF	TGCAGCGTGAAACGGACAGCAACTAATGAAAAACTGTTTTTT
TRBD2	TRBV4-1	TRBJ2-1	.	CASSQLRTSGGEQFF	TGCGCCAGCAGCCAACTTAGGACTAGCGGGGGGGAGCAGTTCTTC
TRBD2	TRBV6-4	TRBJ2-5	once	CASSKLAGAGETQYF	TGTGCCAGCAGTAAACTAGCGGGAGCCGGCGAGACCCAGTACTTC
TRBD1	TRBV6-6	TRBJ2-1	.	CASSYSGRGNEQFF	TGTGCCAGCAGTTACAGCGGCAGGGGGAATGAGCAGTTCTTC
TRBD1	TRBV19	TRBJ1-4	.	CASERDRARGEKLFF	TGTGCCTCCGAACGGGACAGGGCCAGGGGTGAAAAACTGTTTTTT
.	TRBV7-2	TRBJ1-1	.	CASSLVQGNTEAFF	TGTGCCAGCAGCTTAGTACAGGGGAACACTGAAGCTTTCTTT
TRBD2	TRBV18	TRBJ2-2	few	CASSRTSGGTNTGELFF	TGTGCCAGCTCTCGGACTAGCGGGGGGACGAACACCGGGGAGCTGTTTTTT
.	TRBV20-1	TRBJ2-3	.	CSASGGPADTQYF	TGCAGTGCTAGTGGAGGGCCGGCAGATACGCAGTATTTT
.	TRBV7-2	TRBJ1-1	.	CASSSLGGGNTEAFF	TGTGCCAGCAGCTCTTTAGGCGGCGGAAACACTGAAGCTTTCTTT
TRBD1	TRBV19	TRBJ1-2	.	CASISDRGESGGYTF	TGTGCCAGTATAAGCGACAGGGGGGAGTCAGGCGGCTACACCTTC
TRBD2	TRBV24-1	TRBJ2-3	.	CATSDGGGATDTQYF	TGTGCCACCAGTGATGGCGGGGGGGCTACAGATACGCAGTATTTT
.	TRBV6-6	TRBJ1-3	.	CASNKSGGGNTIYF	TGTGCCAGCAACAAGTCAGGAGGGGGAAACACCATATATTTT
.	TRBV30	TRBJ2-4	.	CAWSPWGGGADLAKNIQYF	TGTGCCTGGAGTCCGTGGGGAGGGGGAGCCGACCTAGCCAAAAACATTCAGTACTTC
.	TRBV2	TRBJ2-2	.	CASSEWRGQNTGELFF	TGTGCCAGCAGTGAATGGCGGGGTCAAAACACCGGGGAGCTGTTTTTT
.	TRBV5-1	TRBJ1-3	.	CASSLDDSTYSGNTIYF	TGCGCCAGCAGCTTGGACGACAGTACCTACTCTGGAAACACCATATATTTT
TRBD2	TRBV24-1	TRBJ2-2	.	CATSESGSGGRGVTGELFF	TGTGCCACCAGTGAATCAGGTAGCGGGGGTCGCGGGGTCACCGGGGAGCTGTTTTTT
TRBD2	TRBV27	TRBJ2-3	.	CASSTLAGDTDTQYF	TGTGCCAGCAGTACCTTAGCGGGGGACACAGATACGCAGTATTTT
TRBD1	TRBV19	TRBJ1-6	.	CASSMDRRNSPLHF	TGTGCCAGTAGTATGGACAGGCGAAATTCACCCCTCCACTTT
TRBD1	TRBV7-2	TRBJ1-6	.	CASSSDGQGYSPLHF	TGTGCCAGCAGCTCAGACGGACAGGGATATTCACCCCTCCACTTT
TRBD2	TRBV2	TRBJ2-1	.	CAIPTSGGGYNEQFF	TGTGCCATCCCTACATCGGGAGGTGGCTACAATGAGCAGTTCTTC
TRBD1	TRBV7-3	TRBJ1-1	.	CASSLTVATGAMNTEAFF	TGTGCCAGCAGCTTAACGGTCGCGACAGGGGCCATGAACACTGAAGCTTTCTTT
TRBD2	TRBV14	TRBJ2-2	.	CASSLAGGAGELFF	TGTGCCAGCAGCTTGGCCGGGGGGGCCGGGGAGCTGTTTTTT
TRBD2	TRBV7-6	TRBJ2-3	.	CASSLGLAGAVDTQYF	TGTGCCAGCAGCCTTGGACTAGCGGGGGCAGTAGATACGCAGTATTTT
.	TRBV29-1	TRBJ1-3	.	CSARAAGGNTIYF	TGCAGCGCCAGGGCCGCGGGGGGAAACACCATATATTTT
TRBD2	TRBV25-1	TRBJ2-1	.	CASTAGTSGSNEQFF	TGTGCCAGCACGGCGGGGACTAGCGGGAGTAATGAGCAGTTCTTC